These T cell receptor beta chains were read from a single sample in a study of T-cell memory formation after mild COVID-19. Each CDR3 protein is one row after TCRdb ran MiXCR on the 5' RACE reads. The table includes about 310,000 distinct CDR3 sequences, approximately 19% detected once. The material sequenced was PBMCs or a T cell subset sorted from them (not recorded which). The receptors originated from a man younger than 35 who had mild COVID-19 (a few samples of this study predate the infection). Cell type and time point are not known. The CDR3 runs from the conserved cysteine through the conserved F or W. D genes are given only for firm matches. Clone size is not always given. Where it is, it says once, few, many or a class for expanded clones.

clone size: .
J gene: TRBJ1-4
V gene: TRBV14
D gene: .
CDR3 protein: CASSQAQGAGVDEKLFF
CDR3 DNA: TGTGCCAGCAGCCAAGCCCAAGGAGCAGGGGTTGACGAAAAACTGTTTTTT

clone size: .
J gene: TRBJ2-2
V gene: TRBV7-9
D gene: .
CDR3 protein: CASSLDLPGELFF
CDR3 DNA: TGTGCCAGCAGCTTAGACCTCCCCGGGGAGCTGTTTTTT

clone size: .
J gene: TRBJ2-5
V gene: TRBV23-1
D gene: .
CDR3 protein: CATQLHEGETQYF
CDR3 DNA: TGCGCCACTCAGCTTCATGAAGGAGAGACCCAGTACTTC

clone size: few
J gene: TRBJ1-1
V gene: TRBV27
D gene: .
CDR3 protein: CASKQGENTEAFF
CDR3 DNA: TGTGCCAGCAAACAGGGAGAGAACACTGAAGCTTTCTTT

clone size: .
J gene: TRBJ1-4
V gene: TRBV5-1
D gene: .
CDR3 protein: CASSLDGGGKEKLFF
CDR3 DNA: TGCGCCAGCAGCTTGGATGGCGGGGGGAAAGAAAAACTGTTTTTT

clone size: .
J gene: TRBJ2-2
V gene: TRBV4-1
D gene: .
CDR3 protein: CASSQGRATGELFF
CDR3 DNA: TGCGCCAGCAGCCAAGGCAGGGCCACCGGGGAGCTGTTTTTT

clone size: few
J gene: TRBJ2-2
V gene: TRBV13
D gene: TRBD1
CDR3 protein: CASSWNRGNTGELFF
CDR3 DNA: TGTGCCAGCAGCTGGAACAGGGGGAACACCGGGGAGCTGTTTTTT

clone size: few
J gene: TRBJ2-5
V gene: TRBV7-2
D gene: TRBD2
CDR3 protein: CASSLSGGFETQYF
CDR3 DNA: TGTGCCAGCAGCTTATCCGGGGGGTTCGAGACCCAGTACTTC

clone size: .
J gene: TRBJ1-1
V gene: TRBV4-3
D gene: TRBD1
CDR3 protein: CASSHDRGPVAEAFF
CDR3 DNA: TGCGCCAGCAGCCACGACAGGGGGCCGGTCGCTGAAGCTTTCTTT

clone size: .
J gene: TRBJ1-3
V gene: TRBV12-2
D gene: .
CDR3 protein: CASRSPTTASGNTIYF
CDR3 DNA: TGTGCAAGTCGCTCCCCGACAACCGCCTCTGGAAACACCATATATTTT

clone size: .
J gene: TRBJ1-6
V gene: TRBV7-2
D gene: TRBD1
CDR3 protein: CASRAGTGLSPLHF
CDR3 DNA: TGTGCCAGCAGAGCCGGGACAGGACTCTCACCCCTCCACTTT

clone size: few
J gene: TRBJ1-5
V gene: TRBV4-3
D gene: TRBD1
CDR3 protein: CATGRDRGCLDQPQHF
CDR3 DNA: TGCGCCACAGGCCGGGACAGGGGGTGTCTTGATCAGCCCCAGCATTTT

clone size: .
J gene: TRBJ2-1
V gene: TRBV5-1
D gene: .
CDR3 protein: CASSLALFQGGSNEQFF
CDR3 DNA: TGCGCCAGCAGCTTGGCCCTCTTTCAAGGTGGTTCCAATGAGCAGTTCTTC

clone size: .
J gene: TRBJ2-3
V gene: TRBV7-9
D gene: TRBD2
CDR3 protein: CASSSRGAGFADTQYF
CDR3 DNA: TGTGCCAGCAGCTCGCGGGGGGCAGGGTTCGCAGATACGCAGTATTTT

clone size: few
J gene: TRBJ2-5
V gene: TRBV4-1
D gene: .
CDR3 protein: CASSQSGGPETQYF
CDR3 DNA: TGCGCCAGCAGCCAATCCGGGGGACCGGAGACCCAGTACTTC

clone size: many
J gene: TRBJ1-1
V gene: TRBV11-2
D gene: .
CDR3 protein: CASSLNGETEAFF
CDR3 DNA: TGTGCCAGCAGCTTGAACGGGGAGACTGAAGCTTTCTTT

clone size: .
J gene: TRBJ2-5
V gene: TRBV12-3/TRBV12-4
D gene: .
CDR3 protein: CASSEQYAQETQYF
CDR3 DNA: TGTGCCAGCAGTGAACAGTATGCGCAAGAGACCCAGTACTTC

clone size: .
J gene: TRBJ1-2
V gene: TRBV13
D gene: .
CDR3 protein: CASSLQSGRHGYTF
CDR3 DNA: TGTGCCAGCAGCCTACAGTCGGGGAGGCATGGCTACACCTTC

clone size: few
J gene: TRBJ2-3
V gene: TRBV20-1
D gene: TRBD2
CDR3 protein: CSALHAGGATDTQYF
CDR3 DNA: TGCAGTGCCCTGCACGCGGGGGGGGCCACAGATACGCAGTATTTT

clone size: few
J gene: TRBJ2-3
V gene: TRBV27
D gene: TRBD1
CDR3 protein: CASSLFHDRDADTQYF
CDR3 DNA: TGTGCCAGCAGCTTGTTCCACGACAGGGATGCAGATACGCAGTATTTT

clone size: .
J gene: TRBJ2-3
V gene: TRBV20-1
D gene: TRBD1
CDR3 protein: CSADGDRNTDTQYF
CDR3 DNA: TGCAGTGCCGACGGGGACAGGAACACAGATACGCAGTATTTT

clone size: few
J gene: TRBJ2-5
V gene: TRBV7-3
D gene: TRBD2
CDR3 protein: CASSTAGGIQETQYF
CDR3 DNA: TGTGCCAGCAGCACAGCGGGGGGGATCCAAGAGACCCAGTACTTC